This T cell receptor (beta chain) is from a study of Tregs in tolerant kidney transplant recipients. Clones were sequenced by immunoSEQ multiplex PCR, and TCRdb holds only the in-frame ones, with some missing. Seen here are fewer than 100,000 clones, more than 85% observed once, and the top ten hold approximately 0.5%. Unstimulated Tregs (CD4+CD25+CD127-) and CD4+CD25- non-Tregs were sorted from PBMCs. This receptor was taken from a human donor who received a combined kidney and bone marrow transplant. Sequenced material: CD4+ T cells from blood, taken before the transplant.

CDR3 DNA: TGTGCCAGTCTTGGGACTAGTGGGTACGAGCAGTACTTC. As protein: CASLGTSGYEQYF. The chain links TRBV5-5 to TRBJ2-7; 8 bases fit TRBD2. The V gene end was trimmed by 8 bases and the J gene end by 4 bases; junction bases not matched to a gene: 8. Germline V CDR1 and CDR2: SGHKS, YYEKEE (reference sequence). This CDR3 is built from 13 residues.